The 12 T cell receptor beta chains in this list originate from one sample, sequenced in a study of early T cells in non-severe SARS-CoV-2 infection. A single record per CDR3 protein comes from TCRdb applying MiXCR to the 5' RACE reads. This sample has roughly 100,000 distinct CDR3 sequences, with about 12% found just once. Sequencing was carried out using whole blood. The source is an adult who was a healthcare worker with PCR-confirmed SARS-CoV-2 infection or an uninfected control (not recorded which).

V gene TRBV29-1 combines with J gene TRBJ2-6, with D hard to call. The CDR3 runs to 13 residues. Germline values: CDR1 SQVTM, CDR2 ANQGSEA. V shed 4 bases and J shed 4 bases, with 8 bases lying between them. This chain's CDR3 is CSVAGLGANVLTF. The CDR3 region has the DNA TGCAGCGTTGCTGGGCTCGGGGCCAACGTCCTGACTTTC. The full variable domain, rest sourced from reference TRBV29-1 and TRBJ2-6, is SAVISQKPSRDICQRGTSLTIQCQVDSQVTMMFWYRQQPGQSLTLIATANQGSEATYESGFVIDKFPISRPNLTFSTLTVSNMSPEDSSIYLCSVAGLGANVLTFGAGSRLTVL.

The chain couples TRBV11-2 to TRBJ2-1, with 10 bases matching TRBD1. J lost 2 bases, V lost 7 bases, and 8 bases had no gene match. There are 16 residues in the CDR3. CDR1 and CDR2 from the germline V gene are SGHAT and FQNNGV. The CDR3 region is CASNTGTGETYNEQFF. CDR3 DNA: TGTGCCAGCAACACCGGGACAGGGGAAACCTACAATGAGCAGTTCTTC.

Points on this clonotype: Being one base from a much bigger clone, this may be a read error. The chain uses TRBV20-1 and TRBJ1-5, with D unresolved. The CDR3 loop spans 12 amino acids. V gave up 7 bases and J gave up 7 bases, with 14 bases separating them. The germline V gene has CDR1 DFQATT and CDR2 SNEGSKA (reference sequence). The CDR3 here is CSVGPPGQPQHF. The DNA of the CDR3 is TGCAGTGTTGGCCCACCCGGACAGCCCCAGCATTTT.

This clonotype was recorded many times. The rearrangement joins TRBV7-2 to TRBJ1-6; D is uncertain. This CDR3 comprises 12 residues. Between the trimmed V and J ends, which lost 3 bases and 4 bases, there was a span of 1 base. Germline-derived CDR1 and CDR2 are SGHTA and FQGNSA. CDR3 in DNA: TGTGCCAGCAGCTTGTATAATTCACCCCTCCACTTT. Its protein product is CASSLYNSPLHF.

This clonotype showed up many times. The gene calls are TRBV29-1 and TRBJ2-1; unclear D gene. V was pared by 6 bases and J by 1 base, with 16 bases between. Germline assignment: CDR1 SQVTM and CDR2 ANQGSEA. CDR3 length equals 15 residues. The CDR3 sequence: CSVDRPPSSYNEQFF. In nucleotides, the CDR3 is TGCAGCGTGGACCGGCCGCCGTCATCCTACAATGAGCAGTTCTTC.

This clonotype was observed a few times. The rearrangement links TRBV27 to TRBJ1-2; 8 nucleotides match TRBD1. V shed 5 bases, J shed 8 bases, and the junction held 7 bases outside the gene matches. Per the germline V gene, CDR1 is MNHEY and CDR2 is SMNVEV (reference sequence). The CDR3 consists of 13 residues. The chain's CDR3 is CASSPQGAEGYTF. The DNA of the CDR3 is TGTGCCAGCAGTCCCCAGGGGGCGGAGGGCTACACCTTC.

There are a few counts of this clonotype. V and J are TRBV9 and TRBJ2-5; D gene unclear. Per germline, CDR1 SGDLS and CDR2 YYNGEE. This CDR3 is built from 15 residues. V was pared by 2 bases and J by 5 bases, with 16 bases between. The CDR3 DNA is TGTGCCAGCAGCGTGGGCGAAGGATGGGCTGAGACCCAGTACTTC. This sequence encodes CASSVGEGWAETQYF.

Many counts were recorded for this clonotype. The CDR3 sequence: CASSRGDGNTIYF. CDR3 nucleotides: TGTGCCAGCAGTCGAGGGGATGGAAACACCATATATTTT. The rearrangement joins TRBV9 to TRBJ1-3; the D gene is possibly TRBD1 (5 bases). CDR1 and CDR2 (germline): SGDLS, YYNGEE. Trimming took off 5 bases at V and 3 bases at J, with 9 bases between the two ends. This CDR3 has 13 residues.

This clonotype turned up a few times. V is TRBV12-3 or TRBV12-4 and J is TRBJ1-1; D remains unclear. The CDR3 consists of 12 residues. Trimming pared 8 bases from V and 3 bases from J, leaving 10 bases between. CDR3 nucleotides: TGTGCCAGCTCCGGAGGATACACTGAAGCTTTCTTT. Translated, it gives CASSGGYTEAFF.

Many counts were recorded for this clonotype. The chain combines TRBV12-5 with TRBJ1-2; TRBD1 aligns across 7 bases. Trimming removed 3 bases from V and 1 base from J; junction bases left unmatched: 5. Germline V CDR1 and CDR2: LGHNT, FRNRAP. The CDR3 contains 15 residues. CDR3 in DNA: TGTGCTAGTGGTTTTGGGGACAGAATTAACTATGGCTACACCTTC. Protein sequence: CASGFGDRINYGYTF.

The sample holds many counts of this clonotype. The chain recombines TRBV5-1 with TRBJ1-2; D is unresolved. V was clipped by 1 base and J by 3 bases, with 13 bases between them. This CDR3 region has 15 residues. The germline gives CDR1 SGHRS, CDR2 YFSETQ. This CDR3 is CASSLSAGGDYGYTF. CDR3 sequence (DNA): TGCGCCAGCAGCTTGTCCGCGGGCGGGGACTATGGCTACACCTTC.

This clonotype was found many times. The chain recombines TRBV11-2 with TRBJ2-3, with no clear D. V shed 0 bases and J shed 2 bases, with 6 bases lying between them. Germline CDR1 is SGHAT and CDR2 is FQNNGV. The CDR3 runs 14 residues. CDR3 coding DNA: TGTGCCAGCAGCTTAGAGGTCGTCACAGATACGCAGTATTTT. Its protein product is CASSLEVVTDTQYF. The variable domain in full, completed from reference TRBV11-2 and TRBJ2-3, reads EAGVAQSPRYKIIEKRQSVAFWCNPISGHATLYWYQQILGQGPKLLIQFQNNGVVDDSQLPKDRFSAERLKGVDSTLKIQPAKLEDSAVYLCASSLEVVTDTQYFGPGTRLTVL.